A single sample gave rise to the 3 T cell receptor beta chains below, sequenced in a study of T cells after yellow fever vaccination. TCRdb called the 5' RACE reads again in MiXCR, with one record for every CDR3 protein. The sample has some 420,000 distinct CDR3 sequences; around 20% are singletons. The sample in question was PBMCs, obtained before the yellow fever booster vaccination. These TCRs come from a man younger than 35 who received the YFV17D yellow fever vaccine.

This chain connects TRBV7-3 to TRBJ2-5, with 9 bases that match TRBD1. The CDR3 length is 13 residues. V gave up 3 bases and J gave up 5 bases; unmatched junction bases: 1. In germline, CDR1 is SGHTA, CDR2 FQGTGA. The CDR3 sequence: CASSFGTGETQYF. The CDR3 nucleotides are TGTGCCAGCAGCTTTGGGACAGGGGAGACCCAGTACTTC.

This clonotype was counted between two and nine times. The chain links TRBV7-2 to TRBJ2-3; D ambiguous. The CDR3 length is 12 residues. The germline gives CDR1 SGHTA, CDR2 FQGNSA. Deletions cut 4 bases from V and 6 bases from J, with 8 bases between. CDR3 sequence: CASSSNLDTQYF. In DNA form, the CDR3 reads TGTGCCAGCAGCTCAAATTTGGATACGCAGTATTTT.

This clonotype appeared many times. CDR3 nucleotides: TGCAGTGCTGTAGTACAGGGGTTGAACTATGGCTACACCTTC. It yields the protein CSAVVQGLNYGYTF. The chain employs TRBV20-1 and TRBJ1-2, with 7 bases identical to TRBD1. V dropped 5 bases and J dropped 2; count of bases not matched to a gene: 8. The CDR3 contains 14 residues. CDR1 DFQATT and CDR2 SNEGSKA come from the germline V gene (reference sequence).